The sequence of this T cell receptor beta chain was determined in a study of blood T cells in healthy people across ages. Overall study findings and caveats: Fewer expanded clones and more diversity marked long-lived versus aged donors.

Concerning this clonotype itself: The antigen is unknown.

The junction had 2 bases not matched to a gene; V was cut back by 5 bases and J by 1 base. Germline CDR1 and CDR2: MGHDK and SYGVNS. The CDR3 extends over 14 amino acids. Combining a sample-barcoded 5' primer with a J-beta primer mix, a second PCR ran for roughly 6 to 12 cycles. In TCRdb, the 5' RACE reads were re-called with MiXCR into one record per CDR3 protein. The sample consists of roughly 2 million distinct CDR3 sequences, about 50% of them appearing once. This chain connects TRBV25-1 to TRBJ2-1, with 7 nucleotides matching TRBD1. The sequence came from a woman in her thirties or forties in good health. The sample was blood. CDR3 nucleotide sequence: TGTGCCAGCAGTAAACAGGGGTCCTACAATGAGCAGTTCTTC. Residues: CASSKQGSYNEQFF.